A selection of T cell receptor beta chains follows, all from one sample in a study of blood T cells in healthy people across ages. TCRdb re-called the 5' RACE reads through MiXCR, storing one row per CDR3 protein. The top ten clones hold under 50% of a sample with 700,000 to 900,000 distinct CDR3 sequences, about 55% of them seen once. The sample was blood. These receptors came from a man at least 80 years old in good health. CDR3s include the opening cysteine and the closing phenylalanine or tryptophan. The D gene is left open where the match is weak. Where a row states a size, it is once, few, many or the class of an expanded clone; other rows omit it.

j_call: TRBJ2-1; d_call: -; v_call: TRBV2; clone_size: -; cdr3_nt: TGTGCCAGCAGTGAGCTGACTACCGGCAATGAGCAGTTCTTC; cdr3_aa: CASSELTTGNEQFF
j_call: TRBJ2-1; d_call: -; v_call: TRBV20-1; clone_size: few; cdr3_nt: TGCAGTGCTACCGGTTCTCCTCGGGACTACAATGAGCAGTTCTTC; cdr3_aa: CSATGSPRDYNEQFF
j_call: TRBJ1-6; d_call: -; v_call: TRBV3-1; clone_size: -; cdr3_nt: TGTGCCAGCAGCGTACAGAGCGGTTCACCCCTCCACTTT; cdr3_aa: CASSVQSGSPLHF
j_call: TRBJ2-7; d_call: -; v_call: TRBV20-1; clone_size: -; cdr3_nt: TGCAGTGCTAGGTTTACGGGGGGCACAGACGAGCAGTACTTC; cdr3_aa: CSARFTGGTDEQYF
j_call: TRBJ1-4; d_call: -; v_call: TRBV7-9; clone_size: -; cdr3_nt: TGTGCCAGCAGCTTCCTTAGGCCAAACGATTGGGAAAAACTGTTTTTT; cdr3_aa: CASSFLRPNDWEKLFF
j_call: TRBJ1-1; d_call: -; v_call: TRBV9; clone_size: once; cdr3_nt: TGTGCCAGCAGCGTAAACAGCATGAACACTGAAGCTTTCTTT; cdr3_aa: CASSVNSMNTEAFF
j_call: TRBJ2-1; d_call: TRBD1; v_call: TRBV6-1; clone_size: -; cdr3_nt: TGTGCCAGCAGAGAAGGACAGGTACATGAGCAGTTCTTC; cdr3_aa: CASREGQVHEQFF
j_call: TRBJ2-1; d_call: -; v_call: TRBV10-3; clone_size: -; cdr3_nt: TGTGCCATCACCGGAGGCAATGAGCAGTTCTTC; cdr3_aa: CAITGGNEQFF
j_call: TRBJ1-1; d_call: TRBD1; v_call: TRBV20-1; clone_size: -; cdr3_nt: TGCAGTGCTGCCAGGACAGGGCCCACTGAAGCTTTCTTT; cdr3_aa: CSAARTGPTEAFF
j_call: TRBJ2-7; d_call: -; v_call: TRBV3-1; clone_size: -; cdr3_nt: TGTGCCAGCAGCCAAGATGGGCTGGTCTCCTACGAGCAGTACTTC; cdr3_aa: CASSQDGLVSYEQYF
j_call: TRBJ2-7; d_call: -; v_call: TRBV5-6; clone_size: -; cdr3_nt: TGTGCCAACAGCTTGGTCGACAACTACGAGCAGTACTTC; cdr3_aa: CANSLVDNYEQYF
j_call: TRBJ2-1; d_call: -; v_call: TRBV6-1; clone_size: -; cdr3_nt: TGTGCCAGCGCGAGTCAGTTCTTC; cdr3_aa: CASASQFF
j_call: TRBJ1-5; d_call: TRBD1; v_call: TRBV3-1; clone_size: -; cdr3_nt: TGTGCCAGCAGCCGCGGACCGGGACAGGGCCGACAGCCCCAGCATTTT; cdr3_aa: CASSRGPGQGRQPQHF
j_call: TRBJ2-4; d_call: -; v_call: TRBV11-2; clone_size: once; cdr3_nt: TGTGCCAGCAGCTTGACCGAACAGATAGGCATGGAGCAGTACTTC; cdr3_aa: CASSLTEQIGMEQYF
j_call: TRBJ1-2; d_call: -; v_call: TRBV21-1; clone_size: -; cdr3_nt: TGTGCCAGCAGCAAAGGGGGTCTCGGGCTAGGAGTAGGACAGGGATGGGATGGCTACACCTTC; cdr3_aa: CASSKGGLGLGVGQGWDGYTF
j_call: TRBJ2-7; d_call: -; v_call: TRBV3-1; clone_size: -; cdr3_nt: TGTGCCAGCAGCCAAGTGGGCGGGACCTACAATGAGCAGTACTTC; cdr3_aa: CASSQVGGTYNEQYF
j_call: TRBJ1-1; d_call: -; v_call: TRBV15; clone_size: -; cdr3_nt: TGTGCCACCAGCAGAGCGACAGTACAGAGCACTGAAGCTTTCTTT; cdr3_aa: CATSRATVQSTEAFF
j_call: TRBJ2-7; d_call: -; v_call: TRBV20-1; clone_size: -; cdr3_nt: TGCAGTGCTGGGAGGCAGACTACACTTGTGTACGAGCAGTACTTC; cdr3_aa: CSAGRQTTLVYEQYF
j_call: TRBJ1-4; d_call: -; v_call: TRBV18; clone_size: -; cdr3_nt: TGTGCCAGCTCACCACGACAGGTCGCAACTAATGAAAAACTGTTTTTT; cdr3_aa: CASSPRQVATNEKLFF
j_call: TRBJ1-2; d_call: -; v_call: TRBV29-1; clone_size: few; cdr3_nt: TGCAGCGTTGACGGATATGGCTACACCTTC; cdr3_aa: CSVDGYGYTF
j_call: TRBJ1-6; d_call: -; v_call: TRBV7-2; clone_size: -; cdr3_nt: TGTGCCAGCAGCTTAGCGGGACGGAGTAATTCACCCCTCCACTTT; cdr3_aa: CASSLAGRSNSPLHF
j_call: TRBJ2-1; d_call: -; v_call: TRBV27; clone_size: -; cdr3_nt: TGTGCCAGCAGTCTAGGGGCAGGGTGGAATGAGCAGTTCTTC; cdr3_aa: CASSLGAGWNEQFF
j_call: TRBJ1-1; d_call: -; v_call: TRBV29-1; clone_size: few; cdr3_nt: TGCAGCGGCCGGGACATGGGGAACACTGAAGCTTTCTTT; cdr3_aa: CSGRDMGNTEAFF
j_call: TRBJ2-1; d_call: -; v_call: TRBV12-5; clone_size: -; cdr3_nt: TGTGCTAGTGGTTTGGTAGTTAGCGGCTTATTTTCCTATAGCCGTAATGAGCAGTTCTTC; cdr3_aa: CASGLVVSGLFSYSRNEQFF
j_call: TRBJ2-7; d_call: -; v_call: TRBV6-1; clone_size: -; cdr3_nt: TGTGCCAGCAGTGAAGCGAGGGTCTCCTACGAGCAGTACTTC; cdr3_aa: CASSEARVSYEQYF
j_call: TRBJ2-1; d_call: -; v_call: TRBV19; clone_size: -; cdr3_nt: TGTGCCAGTAGGGAACTAAAGTACTCGGGACACAATGAGCAGTTCTTC; cdr3_aa: CASRELKYSGHNEQFF
j_call: TRBJ1-1; d_call: -; v_call: TRBV7-2; clone_size: -; cdr3_nt: TGTGCCAGCAGACAAACAGGGTACGGTCCTGAAGCTTTCTTT; cdr3_aa: CASRQTGYGPEAFF